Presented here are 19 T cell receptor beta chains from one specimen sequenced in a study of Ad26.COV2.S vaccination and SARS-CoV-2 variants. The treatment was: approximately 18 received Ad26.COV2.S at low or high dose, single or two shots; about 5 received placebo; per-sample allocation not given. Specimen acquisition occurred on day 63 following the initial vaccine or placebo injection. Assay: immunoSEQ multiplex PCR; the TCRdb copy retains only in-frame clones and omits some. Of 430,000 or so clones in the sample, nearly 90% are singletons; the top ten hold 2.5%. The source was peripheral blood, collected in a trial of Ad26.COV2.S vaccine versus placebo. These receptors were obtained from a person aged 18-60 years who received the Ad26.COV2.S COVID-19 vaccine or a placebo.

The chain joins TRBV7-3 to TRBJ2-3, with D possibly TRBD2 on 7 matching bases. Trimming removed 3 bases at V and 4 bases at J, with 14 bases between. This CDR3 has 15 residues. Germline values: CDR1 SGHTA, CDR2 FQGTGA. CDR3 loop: CASSFWGGPADTQYF. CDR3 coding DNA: TGTGCCAGCAGCTTTTGGGGGGGCCCTGCAGATACGCAGTATTTT.

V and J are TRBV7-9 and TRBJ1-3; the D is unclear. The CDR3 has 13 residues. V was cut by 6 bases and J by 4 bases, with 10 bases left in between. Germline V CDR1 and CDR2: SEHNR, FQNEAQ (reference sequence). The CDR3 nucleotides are TGTGCCAGCAGAGAATTCGGGGGAAACACCATATATTTT. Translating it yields CASREFGGNTIYF.

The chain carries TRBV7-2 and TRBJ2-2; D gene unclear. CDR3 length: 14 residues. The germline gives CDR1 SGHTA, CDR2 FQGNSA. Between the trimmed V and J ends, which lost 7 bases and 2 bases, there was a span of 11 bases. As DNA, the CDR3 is TGTGCCAGCAACCATGGATTAAACACCGGGGAGCTGTTTTTT. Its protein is CASNHGLNTGELFF.

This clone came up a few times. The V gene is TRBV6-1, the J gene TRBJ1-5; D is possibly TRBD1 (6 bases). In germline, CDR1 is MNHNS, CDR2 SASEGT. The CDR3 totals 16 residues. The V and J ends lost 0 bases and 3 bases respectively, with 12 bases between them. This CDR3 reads CASSEAAGQFNQPQHF. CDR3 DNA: TGTGCCAGCAGTGAAGCGGCTGGACAGTTCAATCAGCCCCAGCATTTT.

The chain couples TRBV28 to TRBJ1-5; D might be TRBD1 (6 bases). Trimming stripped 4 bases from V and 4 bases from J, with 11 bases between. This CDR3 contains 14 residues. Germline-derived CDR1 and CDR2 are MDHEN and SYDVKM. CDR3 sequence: CASSSGAGNQPQHF. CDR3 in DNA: TGTGCCAGCAGTTCGGGGGCAGGGAATCAGCCCCAGCATTTT.

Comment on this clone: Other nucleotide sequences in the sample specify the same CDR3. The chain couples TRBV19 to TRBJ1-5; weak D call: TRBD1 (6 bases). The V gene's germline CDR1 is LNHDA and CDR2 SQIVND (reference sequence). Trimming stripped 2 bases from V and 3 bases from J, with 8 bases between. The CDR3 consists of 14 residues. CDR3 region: CASSIRDNNQPQHF. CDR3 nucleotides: TGTGCCAGTAGTATAAGGGACAACAATCAGCCCCAGCATTTT.

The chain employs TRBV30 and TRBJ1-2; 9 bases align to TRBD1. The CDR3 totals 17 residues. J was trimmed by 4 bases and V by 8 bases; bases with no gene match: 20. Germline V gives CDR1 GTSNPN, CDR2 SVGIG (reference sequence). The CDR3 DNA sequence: TGTGCCGGAACCAACAGGGGGCTAACCAAAACCATCTATGGCTACACCTTC. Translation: CAGTNRGLTKTIYGYTF.

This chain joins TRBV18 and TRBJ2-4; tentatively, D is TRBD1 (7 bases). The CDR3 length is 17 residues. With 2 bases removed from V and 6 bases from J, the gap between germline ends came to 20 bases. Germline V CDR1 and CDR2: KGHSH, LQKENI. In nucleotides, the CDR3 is TGTGCCAGCTCACCATCAGGAGGGGGCTTGTACGGAAACATTCAGTACTTC. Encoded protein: CASSPSGGGLYGNIQYF.

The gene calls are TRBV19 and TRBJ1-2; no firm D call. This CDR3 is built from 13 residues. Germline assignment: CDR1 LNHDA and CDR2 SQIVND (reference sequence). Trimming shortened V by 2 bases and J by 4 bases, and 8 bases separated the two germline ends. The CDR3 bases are TGTGCCAGTAGTATAAGAACCCCCTATGGCTACACCTTC. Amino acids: CASSIRTPYGYTF. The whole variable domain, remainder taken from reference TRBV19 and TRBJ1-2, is DGGITQSPKYLFRKEGQNVTLSCEQNLNHDAMYWYRQDPGQGLRLIYYSQIVNDFQKGDIAEGYSVSREKKESFPLTVTSAQKNPTAFYLCASSIRTPYGYTFGSGTRLTVV.

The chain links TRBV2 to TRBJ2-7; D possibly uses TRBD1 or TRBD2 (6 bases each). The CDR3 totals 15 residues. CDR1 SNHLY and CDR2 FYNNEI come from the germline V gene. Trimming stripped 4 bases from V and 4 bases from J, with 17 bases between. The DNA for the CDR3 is TGTGCCAGCAGTGGCCGGGGGCCAACCTTTTACGAGCAGTACTTC. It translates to CASSGRGPTFYEQYF.

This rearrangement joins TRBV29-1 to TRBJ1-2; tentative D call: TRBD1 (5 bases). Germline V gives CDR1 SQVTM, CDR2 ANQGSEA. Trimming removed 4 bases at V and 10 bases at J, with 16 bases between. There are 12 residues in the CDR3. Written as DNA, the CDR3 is TGCAGCGTTGGATCAGGGCGTTCGGCCTACACCTTC. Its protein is CSVGSGRSAYTF. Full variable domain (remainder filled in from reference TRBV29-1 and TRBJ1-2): SAVISQKPSRDICQRGTSLTIQCQVDSQVTMMFWYRQQPGQSLTLIATANQGSEATYESGFVIDKFPISRPNLTFSTLTVSNMSPEDSSIYLCSVGSGRSAYTFGSGTRLTVV.

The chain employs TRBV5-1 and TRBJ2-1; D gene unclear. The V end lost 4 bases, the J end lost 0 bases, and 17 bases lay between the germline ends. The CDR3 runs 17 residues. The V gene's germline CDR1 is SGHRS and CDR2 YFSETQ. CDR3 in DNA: TGCGCCAGCAGCCCACGACTTGGACGGAGCTCCTACAATGAGCAGTTCTTC. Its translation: CASSPRLGRSSYNEQFF.

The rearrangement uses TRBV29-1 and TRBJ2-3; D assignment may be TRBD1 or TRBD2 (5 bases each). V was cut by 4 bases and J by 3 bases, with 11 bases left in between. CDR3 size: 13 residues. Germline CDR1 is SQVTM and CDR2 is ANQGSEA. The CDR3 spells CSVVRGPTDTQYF. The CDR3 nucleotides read TGCAGCGTTGTACGGGGCCCAACAGATACGCAGTATTTT.

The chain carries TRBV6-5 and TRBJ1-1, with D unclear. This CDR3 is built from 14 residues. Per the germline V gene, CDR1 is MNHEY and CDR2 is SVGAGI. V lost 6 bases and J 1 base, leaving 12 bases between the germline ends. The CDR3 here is CASSSLSRNTEAFF. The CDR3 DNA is TGTGCCAGCAGCTCCCTTAGTAGGAACACTGAAGCTTTCTTT.

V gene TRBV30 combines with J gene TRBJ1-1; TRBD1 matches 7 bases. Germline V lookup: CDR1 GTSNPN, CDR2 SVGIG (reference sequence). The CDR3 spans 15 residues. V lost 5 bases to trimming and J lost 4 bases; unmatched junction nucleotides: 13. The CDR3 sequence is CAWGTGQPGSTEAFF. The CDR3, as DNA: TGTGCCTGGGGCACGGGACAGCCAGGAAGCACTGAAGCTTTCTTT.

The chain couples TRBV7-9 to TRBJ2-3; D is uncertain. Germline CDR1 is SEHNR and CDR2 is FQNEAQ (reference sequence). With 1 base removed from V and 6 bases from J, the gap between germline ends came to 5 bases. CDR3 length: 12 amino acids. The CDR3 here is CASSLVRDTQYF. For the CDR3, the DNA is TGTGCCAGCAGCTTAGTGAGGGATACGCAGTATTTT.

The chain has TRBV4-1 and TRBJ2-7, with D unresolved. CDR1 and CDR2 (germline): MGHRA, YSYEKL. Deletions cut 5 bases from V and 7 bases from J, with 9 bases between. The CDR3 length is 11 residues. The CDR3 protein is CASSALGEQYF. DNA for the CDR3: TGCGCCAGCAGCGCCTTAGGGGAGCAGTACTTC.

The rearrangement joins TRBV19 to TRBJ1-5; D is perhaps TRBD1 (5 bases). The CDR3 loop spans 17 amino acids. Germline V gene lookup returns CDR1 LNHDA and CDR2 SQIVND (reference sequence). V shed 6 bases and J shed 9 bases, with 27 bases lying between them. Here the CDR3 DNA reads TGTGCCAGTAGCCGTCCGGGAGGGCGGGGCCGTGCATGGCCCCAGCATTTT. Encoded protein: CASSRPGGRGRAWPQHF.

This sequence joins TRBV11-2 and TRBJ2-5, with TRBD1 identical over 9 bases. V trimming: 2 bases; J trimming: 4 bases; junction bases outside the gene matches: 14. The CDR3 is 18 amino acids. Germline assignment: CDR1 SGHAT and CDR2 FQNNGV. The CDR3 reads CASSLRGQGKSSGETQYF. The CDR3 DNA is TGTGCCAGCAGCTTAAGGGGACAGGGAAAATCATCTGGAGAGACCCAGTACTTC.